The 10 T cell receptor beta chains below come from one sample, sequenced in a study of T cells in Graves' hyperthyroidism and ophthalmopathy. Amplification of TCR beta CDR3 regions used RNA as the template. Researchers ran a first-round RT-PCR on the TCR CDR3 using the HTBI primer set. TCRdb recomputed calls from the multiplex PCR reads with MiXCR, one row per CDR3 protein. Among approximately 480,000 distinct CDR3 sequences listed, about 20% were seen once. The source material was blood. The source of these receptors is a man aged 18 to 29 with Graves' hyperthyroidism.

This clonotype came up many times. The V and J genes are TRBV29-1 and TRBJ2-2; 7 nucleotides line up with TRBD1. Germline values: CDR1 SQVTM, CDR2 ANQGSEA. The ends lost 4 bases at V and 3 bases at J; junction bases unmatched: 8. CDR3 length equals 15 residues. The CDR3: CSVVLGTAYTGELFF. CDR3 DNA: TGCAGCGTTGTCCTTGGGACAGCATACACCGGGGAGCTGTTTTTT.

Notes on this clonotype: Since the CDR3 does not end with the conserved phenylalanine or tryptophan, this likely comes from a read error. The limits of the CDR3 on the DNA are not certain, so only TCRdb's listed CDR3 is given. The chain uses TRBV28 and TRBJ1-5; TRBD1 reflects the table's D call only, with no check against the DNA. Germline-derived CDR1 and CDR2 are MDHEN and SYDVKM. Both ends counted, the CDR3 spans 14 residues. The CDR3: CASSLDRDNQPRHL.

In its sample, this clonotype was seen a few times. The rearrangement joins TRBV12-3 or TRBV12-4 to TRBJ2-7; 8 bases match TRBD2. Trimming removed 6 bases from V and 0 bases from J; junction bases left unmatched: 4. This CDR3 comprises 14 residues. Here the CDR3 DNA reads TGTGCCAGCAGGGGAGCGGGGGCCTCCTACGAGCAGTACTTC. Protein: CASRGAGASYEQYF.

This clonotype was recorded many times. The chain has TRBV28 and TRBJ1-5; D might be TRBD1 (5 bases). The germline V gene has CDR1 MDHEN and CDR2 SYDVKM. The V end was cut by 6 bases, the J end by 0 bases, with 21 bases between. The CDR3 is made up of 18 amino acids. The CDR3 DNA reads TGTGCCAGCAGACCATTAAGGCTAGACAGTGTTAGCAATCAGCCCCAGCATTTT. It is translated as CASRPLRLDSVSNQPQHF.

This clonotype was picked up many times. J is TRBJ2-4 and V is TRBV28, with 9 bases aligning to TRBD1. The CDR3 consists of 16 residues. With 5 bases clipped from V and 1 base from J, the junction kept 6 bases outside the gene matches. Germline lookup yields CDR1 MDHEN and CDR2 SYDVKM. The CDR3 spells CASSPRQGGAKNIQYF. CDR3 nucleotide sequence: TGTGCCAGCAGTCCTAGACAGGGGGGGGCCAAAAACATTCAGTACTTC.

This chain connects TRBV19 to TRBJ2-2, with 9 nucleotides matching TRBD1. This CDR3 spans 15 amino acids. Germline lookup yields CDR1 LNHDA and CDR2 SQIVND (reference sequence). The V gene end was trimmed by 5 bases and the J gene end by 4 bases; junction bases not matched to a gene: 5. The chain's CDR3 is CASSVTGGITGELFF. CDR3 DNA: TGTGCCAGTAGTGTAACAGGGGGCATCACCGGGGAGCTGTTTTTT.

This chain joins TRBV20-1 and TRBJ2-6; D could derive from TRBD1 or TRBD2 (6 bases each). The germline V gene has CDR1 DFQATT and CDR2 SNEGSKA (reference sequence). Trimming pared 3 bases from V and 3 bases from J, leaving 15 bases between. The CDR3 consists of 16 residues. The CDR3 sequence: CSASGGGPGGANVLTF. The CDR3 nucleotides read TGCAGTGCTAGCGGAGGGGGGCCGGGTGGGGCCAACGTCCTGACTTTC.

The sample holds one count of this clonotype. With a much larger clone just one base away, this may be a read error. The rearrangement uses TRBV7-2 and TRBJ1-3; D ambiguous. Germline assignment: CDR1 SGHTA and CDR2 FQGNSA. The CDR3 covers 14 residues. The CDR3 bases are TGTGCCAGCATGAGGGCCCCCTCTGGAAACACCAGATATTTT. It encodes CASMRAPSGNTRYF. Based on the CDR3 plus reference TRBV7-2 and TRBJ1-3, the full variable domain is GAGVSQSPSNKVTEKGKDVELRCDPISGHTALYWYRQSLGQGLEFLIYFQGNSAPDKSGLPSDRFSAERTGGSVSTLTIQRTQQEDSAVYLCASMRAPSGNTRYFGEGSWLTVV.

This clonotype was found many times. V is TRBV28 and J is TRBJ2-2; 7 bases map to TRBD2. This CDR3 spans 15 amino acids. V was clipped by 5 bases and J by 1 base; unmatched bases: 4. From germline, CDR1 is MDHEN and CDR2 SYDVKM. The CDR3 sequence is CASSDKRGNTGELFF. The CDR3 region has the DNA TGTGCCAGCAGTGACAAGCGGGGGAACACCGGGGAGCTGTTTTTT.

V usage is TRBV6-1 and J usage is TRBJ2-7, with D perhaps given as TRBD1 or TRBD2 (5 bases each). The CDR3 totals 14 residues. CDR1 MNHNS and CDR2 SASEGT come from the germline V gene. Here the CDR3 reads CASSSGRYAYEQWV. The CDR3 nucleotides read TGTGCCAGCAGCTCGGGACGGTACGCCTACGAGCAGTGGGTG.